This entry lists 17 T cell receptor beta chains sequenced from one sample in a study of blood T cells in healthy people across ages. A second PCR of roughly 7 to 11 cycles used a sample-barcoded 5' primer and a J-beta primer mix. TCRdb fed the 5' RACE reads into MiXCR, producing one record per CDR3 protein. The sample records about 640,000 distinct CDR3 sequences, approximately 40% being singletons. Material for sequencing was blood. Source of these receptors: an elderly man in good health.

The chain couples TRBV10-3 to TRBJ2-5; weak D call: TRBD2 (5 bases). The CDR3 is 14 residues long. Trimming removed 8 bases at V and 5 bases at J, with 18 bases between. Germline assignment: CDR1 ENHRY and CDR2 SYGVKD. This CDR3 is CAIGGLRVGETQYF. The CDR3 bases are TGTGCCATCGGTGGTCTGCGGGTCGGGGAGACCCAGTACTTC.

This clonotype was counted between two and nine times. V is TRBV28 and J is TRBJ2-5; 9 bases map to TRBD2. CDR3 length: 17 residues. Germline trimming cut 2 bases from V and 5 bases from J; bases unmatched to any gene: 12. The germline gives CDR1 MDHEN, CDR2 SYDVKM. The CDR3 is CASSLRRSGRRGETQYF. CDR3 in DNA: TGTGCCAGCAGTTTAAGGCGTAGCGGGAGAAGGGGTGAGACCCAGTACTTC.

This clonotype was found a few times. V and J are TRBV4-1 and TRBJ2-1; tentatively, D is TRBD1 (8 bases). The CDR3 is 17 residues long. V was pared by 1 base and J by 4 bases, with 17 bases between. Germline V gene data show CDR1 as MGHRA and CDR2 as YSYEKL. CDR3 sequence: CASSQGHGQGGYNEQFF. The CDR3 region has the DNA TGCGCCAGCAGCCAAGGTCACGGACAGGGAGGGTACAATGAGCAGTTCTTC.

The chain has TRBV3-1 and TRBJ1-4; D possibly corresponds to TRBD1 (5 bases). The CDR3 runs 15 residues. Germline CDR1 reads LGHDT; CDR2 reads YNNKEL (reference sequence). V gave up 4 bases and J gave up 2 bases, with 11 bases separating them. The CDR3 reads CASSPQGHTNEKLFF. The CDR3 nucleotides are TGTGCCAGCAGCCCCCAGGGTCATACTAATGAAAAACTGTTTTTT.

This clonotype was seen many times. The chain is built from TRBV7-9 and TRBJ2-7, with 7 positions matching TRBD1. V gave up 1 base and J gave up 0 bases; unmatched junction bases: 12. CDR3 size: 18 residues. CDR1 is SEHNR and CDR2 is FQNEAQ in the germline V gene (reference sequence). CDR3 coding DNA: TGTGCCAGCAGCTTAGGCCAGAAGACAGGGCCAATCTCCTACGAGCAGTACTTC. Translation: CASSLGQKTGPISYEQYF. Together with reference TRBV7-9 and TRBJ2-7, the CDR3 gives the full variable domain: DTGVSQNPRHKITKRGQNVTFRCDPISEHNRLYWYRQTLGQGPEFLTYFQNEAQLEKSRLLSDRFSAERPKGSFSTLEIQRTEQGDSAMYLCASSLGQKTGPISYEQYFGPGTRLTVT.

This clonotype came up a few times. The rearrangement joins TRBV7-9 to TRBJ2-3; D remains ambiguous. Deletions cut 5 bases from V and 4 bases from J, with 13 bases between. Germline V gives CDR1 SEHNR, CDR2 FQNEAQ (reference sequence). The CDR3 length is 14 residues. CDR3 in DNA: TGTGCCAGCAGCCTCAGGAAAATCTCAGATACGCAGTATTTT. It codes for CASSLRKISDTQYF.

This clonotype occurred many times. The chain employs TRBV7-2 and TRBJ2-1; D is perhaps TRBD1 (6 bases). The CDR3 length is 13 residues. V lost 3 bases to trimming and J lost 9 bases, with 12 bases between them. Germline CDR1 is SGHTA and CDR2 is FQGNSA. CDR3 protein: CASSFGQQFEQFF. CDR3 sequence (DNA): TGTGCCAGCAGCTTCGGACAGCAGTTTGAGCAGTTCTTC.

The V gene is TRBV12-3 or TRBV12-4, the J gene TRBJ2-4; D might be TRBD1 or TRBD2, each matching 5 bases. The germline V and J ends were trimmed by 5 bases and 7 bases, with 24 bases remaining between them. The CDR3 covers 17 residues. CDR3 region: CASSPPDGGSVRNIQYF. CDR3 nucleotide sequence: TGTGCCAGCAGTCCCCCCGATGGGGGTAGTGTGCGTAACATTCAGTACTTC.

This clonotype was recorded many times. This chain joins TRBV9 and TRBJ2-7; TRBD1 aligns across 12 bases. Germline V gives CDR1 SGDLS, CDR2 YYNGEE. The CDR3 contains 16 residues. Trimming cost V 0 bases and J 5 bases; bases outside gene matches: 6. CDR3 bases: TGTGCCAGCAGCGTAGGAATCGGGACAGGGGGCCACGAGCAGTACTTC. Its protein is CASSVGIGTGGHEQYF.

This clonotype was seen more than once but under ten times. The V gene is TRBV7-9, the J gene TRBJ2-7, with TRBD2 matching over 7 bases. J gave up 3 bases and V 4 bases, and 9 bases lay outside the gene matches. The CDR3 runs to 15 residues. Germline loops: CDR1 SEHNR, CDR2 FQNEAQ (reference sequence). This CDR3 is CASSSWEGTHYEQYF. Here the CDR3 DNA reads TGTGCCAGCAGCTCATGGGAGGGGACCCACTACGAGCAGTACTTC.

V usage is TRBV6-5 and J usage is TRBJ2-5; TRBD1 matches at 11 bases. The J call may be faulty, since TRBJ2-7 better matches the DNA end. Germline V gene lookup returns CDR1 MNHEY and CDR2 SVGAGI. The CDR3 is made up of 14 amino acids. CDR3 nucleotide sequence: TGTGCCAGCAGCGGACAGGGGGCTTTGTCCGAGCAGTACTTC. This gives the protein CASSGQGALSEQYF.

This chain uses TRBV6-6 with TRBJ2-6; D not resolved. There are 14 residues in the CDR3. CDR1 is MNHNY, CDR2 SVGAGI, per germline (reference sequence). V was pared by 5 bases and J by 4 bases, with 9 bases between. CDR3 residues: CASSLQKGANVLTF. The CDR3 bases are TGTGCCAGCAGTCTACAGAAAGGGGCCAACGTCCTGACTTTC.

In DNA, the CDR3 is TGTGCCAGCAGCTTAGAGTACGGGGTTCTGTACTTC. Amino acid sequence: CASSLEYGVLYF. V usage is TRBV7-2 and J usage is TRBJ2-5; a weak D match, TRBD2 (5 bases). Deletions cut 1 base from V and 13 bases from J, with 13 bases between. The CDR3 runs 12 residues. Germline-derived CDR1 and CDR2 are SGHTA and FQGNSA.

This clonotype was counted only a few times. The chain has TRBV20-1 and TRBJ2-3; D gene unclear. This CDR3 spans 12 amino acids. Germline-derived CDR1 and CDR2 are DFQATT and SNEGSKA (reference sequence). V gave up 7 bases and J gave up 0 bases, with 8 bases separating them. The CDR3 sequence: CSVTSSTDTQYF. CDR3 DNA sequence: TGCAGTGTGACTTCTAGCACAGATACGCAGTATTTT.

The chain recombines TRBV20-1 with TRBJ2-3; TRBD2 aligns across 13 bases. CDR1 and CDR2 (germline): DFQATT, SNEGSKA (reference sequence). V was clipped by 5 bases and J by 7 bases; unmatched bases: 9. The CDR3 spans 15 residues. CDR3 sequence (DNA): TGCAGTGCTTCCCGGACTAGCGGGAGTATAAATACGCAGTATTTT. Encoded protein: CSASRTSGSINTQYF.

This clonotype was counted ten times or more. The chain recombines TRBV6-2 or TRBV6-3 with TRBJ2-7; the D call may be TRBD1 or TRBD2 (7 bases each). The CDR3 runs to 19 residues. The germline V and J ends were trimmed by 0 bases and 0 bases, with 21 bases remaining between them. CDR1 is MNHEY and CDR2 is SVGEGT in the germline V gene. The CDR3 protein is CASSYSRPRERDSSYEQYF. In nucleotides, the CDR3 is TGTGCCAGCAGTTACTCGCGACCAAGGGAGCGGGACAGCTCCTACGAGCAGTACTTC.

On this clonotype: A much larger clone is a single base away; this may be a read error. This chain uses TRBV4-2 with TRBJ1-3; D unresolved. This CDR3 is 14 amino acids long. The germline V gene has CDR1 LGHNA and CDR2 YNFKEQ. CDR3 protein: CASSLQTTGNAIYF. CDR3 bases: TGTGCCAGCAGCCTTCAGACTACTGGAAACGCCATATATTTT.